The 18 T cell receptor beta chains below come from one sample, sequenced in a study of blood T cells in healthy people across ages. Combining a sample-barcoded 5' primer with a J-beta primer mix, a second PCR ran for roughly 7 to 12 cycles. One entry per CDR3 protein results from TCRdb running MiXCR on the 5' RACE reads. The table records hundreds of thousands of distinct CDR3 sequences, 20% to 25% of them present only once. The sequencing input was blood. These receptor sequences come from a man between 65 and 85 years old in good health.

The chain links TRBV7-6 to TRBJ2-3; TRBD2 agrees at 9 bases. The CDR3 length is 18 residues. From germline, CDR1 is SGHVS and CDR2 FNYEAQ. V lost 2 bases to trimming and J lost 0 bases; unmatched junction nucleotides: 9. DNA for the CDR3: TGTGCCAGCAGCTTATATAGCGGGAGCCCCCAGAGCACAGATACGCAGTATTTT. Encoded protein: CASSLYSGSPQSTDTQYF. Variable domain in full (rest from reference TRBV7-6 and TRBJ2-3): GAGVSQSPRYKVTKRGQDVALRCDPISGHVSLYWYRQALGQGPEFLTYFNYEAQQDKSGLPNDRFSAERPEGSISTLTIQRTEQRDSAMYRCASSLYSGSPQSTDTQYFGPGTRLTVL.

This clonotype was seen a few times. CDR3 bases: TGCGCCAGCAGCTTGTTCAGGACGATAATCAATGAGCAGTTCTTC. Its translation is CASSLFRTIINEQFF. The V gene is TRBV5-1, the J gene TRBJ2-1; no clear D gene. CDR1 and CDR2 (germline): SGHRS, YFSETQ. V was clipped by 1 base and J by 6 bases, with 14 bases between them. This CDR3 region has 15 residues.

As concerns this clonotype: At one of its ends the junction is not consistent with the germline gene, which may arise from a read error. CDR3 region: CASSEAGPALGPCF. As DNA, the CDR3 is TGTGCCAGCAGTGAAGCAGGCCCTGCGCTCGGGCCTTGTTTC. J is TRBJ1-2 and V is TRBV25-1; D remains unclear. This CDR3 has 14 amino acids. CDR1 and CDR2 from the germline V gene are MGHDK and SYGVNS.

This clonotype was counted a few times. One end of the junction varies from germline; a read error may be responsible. The CDR3 sequence: CASSPGVGLAPYNERFF. The DNA of the CDR3 is TGCGCCAGCAGCCCTGGAGTTGGACTAGCACCTTACAATGAGCGGTTCTTC. The chain uses TRBV5-1 and TRBJ2-1; 8 bases agree with TRBD2. CDR1 SGHRS and CDR2 YFSETQ come from the germline V gene. This CDR3 spans 17 amino acids. Variable domain in full (rest from reference TRBV5-1 and TRBJ2-1): KAGVTQTPRYLIKTRGQQVTLSCSPISGHRSVSWYQQTPGQGLQFLFEYFSETQRNKGNFPGRFSGRQFSNSRSEMNVSTLELGDSALYLCASSPGVGLAPYNERFFGPGTRLTVL.

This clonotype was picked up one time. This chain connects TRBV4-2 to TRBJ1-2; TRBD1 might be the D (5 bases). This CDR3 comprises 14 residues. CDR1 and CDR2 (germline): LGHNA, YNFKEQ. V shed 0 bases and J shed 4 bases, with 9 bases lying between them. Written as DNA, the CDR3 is TGTGCCAGCAGCCAAGATCAGGGATCCTATGGCTACACCTTC. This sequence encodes CASSQDQGSYGYTF.

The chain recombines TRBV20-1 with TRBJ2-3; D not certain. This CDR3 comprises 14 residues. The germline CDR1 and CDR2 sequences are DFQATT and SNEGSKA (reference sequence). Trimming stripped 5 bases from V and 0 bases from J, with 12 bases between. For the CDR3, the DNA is TGCAGTGCTGCCCCAAGCACTAGCACAGATACGCAGTATTTT. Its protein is CSAAPSTSTDTQYF.

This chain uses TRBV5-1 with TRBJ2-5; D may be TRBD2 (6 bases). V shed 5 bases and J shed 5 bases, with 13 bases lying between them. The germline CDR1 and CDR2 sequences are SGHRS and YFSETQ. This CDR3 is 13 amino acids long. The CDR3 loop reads CASRREVGETQYF. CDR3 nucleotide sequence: TGCGCCAGCAGGAGGGAGGTAGGCGAGACCCAGTACTTC.

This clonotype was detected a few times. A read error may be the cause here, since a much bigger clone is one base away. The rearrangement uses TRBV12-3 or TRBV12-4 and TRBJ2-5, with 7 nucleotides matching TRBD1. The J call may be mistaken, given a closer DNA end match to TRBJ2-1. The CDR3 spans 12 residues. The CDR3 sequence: CASSPQGDGQFF. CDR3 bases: TGTGCCAGCAGTCCCCAGGGGGATGGGCAGTTCTTC.

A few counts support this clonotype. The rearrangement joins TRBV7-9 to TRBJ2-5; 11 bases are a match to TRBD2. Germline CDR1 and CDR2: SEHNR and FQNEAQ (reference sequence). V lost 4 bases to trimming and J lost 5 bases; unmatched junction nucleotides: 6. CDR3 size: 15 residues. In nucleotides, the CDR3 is TGTGCCAGCAGCTACGGACTAGCGGGTGAGGAGACCCAGTACTTC. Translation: CASSYGLAGEETQYF.

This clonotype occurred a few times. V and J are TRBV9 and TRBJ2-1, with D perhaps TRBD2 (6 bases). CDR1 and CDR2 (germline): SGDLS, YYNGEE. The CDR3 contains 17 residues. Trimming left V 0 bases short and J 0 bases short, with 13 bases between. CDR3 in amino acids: CASSVEAWGGSYNEQFF. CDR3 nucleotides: TGTGCCAGCAGCGTAGAGGCATGGGGAGGCTCCTACAATGAGCAGTTCTTC.

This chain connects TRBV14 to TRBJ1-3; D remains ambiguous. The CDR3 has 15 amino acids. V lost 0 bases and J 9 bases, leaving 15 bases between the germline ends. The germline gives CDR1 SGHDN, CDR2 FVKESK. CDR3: CASSQDLRSGCTIYF. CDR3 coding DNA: TGTGCCAGCAGCCAAGATCTCCGTTCGGGATGCACCATATATTTT.

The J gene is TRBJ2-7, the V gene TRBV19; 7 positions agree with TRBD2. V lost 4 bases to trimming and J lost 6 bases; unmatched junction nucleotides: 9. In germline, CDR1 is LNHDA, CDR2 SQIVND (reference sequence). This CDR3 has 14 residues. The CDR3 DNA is TGTGCCAGTAGTAGGACTAGTGTCCAGCGCGAGCAGTACTTC. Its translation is CASSRTSVQREQYF.

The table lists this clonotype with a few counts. The CDR3 sequence is CASSLGDINEKLFF. The CDR3 DNA follows: TGCGCCAGCAGCTTGGGGGACATTAATGAAAAACTGTTTTTT. The chain carries TRBV5-1 and TRBJ1-4; D perhaps matches TRBD1 (6 bases). Between the trimmed V and J ends, which lost 0 bases and 4 bases, there was a span of 7 bases. The germline V gene encodes CDR1 SGHRS and CDR2 YFSETQ. The CDR3 totals 14 residues.

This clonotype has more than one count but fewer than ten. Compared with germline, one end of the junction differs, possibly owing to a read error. The CDR3 spells CASSSGHGGGGYTF. Here the CDR3 DNA reads TGCGCCAGCAGTTCAGGACATGGAGGGGGCGGCTACACCTTC. J is TRBJ1-2 and V is TRBV27, with 7 bases lining up with TRBD1. The CDR3 sequence is 14 residues long. Looked up from germline, CDR1 is MNHEY and CDR2 is SMNVEV (reference sequence).

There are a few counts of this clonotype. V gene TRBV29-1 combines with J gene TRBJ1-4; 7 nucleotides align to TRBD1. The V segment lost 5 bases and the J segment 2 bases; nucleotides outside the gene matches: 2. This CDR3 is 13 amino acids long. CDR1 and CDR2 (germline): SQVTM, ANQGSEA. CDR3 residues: CSVTGDTNEKLFF. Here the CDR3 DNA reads TGCAGCGTTACAGGGGATACTAATGAAAAACTGTTTTTT.

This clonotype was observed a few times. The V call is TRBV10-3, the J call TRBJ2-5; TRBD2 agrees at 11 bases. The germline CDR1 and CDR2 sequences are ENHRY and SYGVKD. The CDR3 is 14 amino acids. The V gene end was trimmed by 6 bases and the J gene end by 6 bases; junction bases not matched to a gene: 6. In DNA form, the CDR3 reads TGTGCCATCAGCTTGGGACTAGCGGATCAGACCCAGTACTTC. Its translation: CAISLGLADQTQYF.

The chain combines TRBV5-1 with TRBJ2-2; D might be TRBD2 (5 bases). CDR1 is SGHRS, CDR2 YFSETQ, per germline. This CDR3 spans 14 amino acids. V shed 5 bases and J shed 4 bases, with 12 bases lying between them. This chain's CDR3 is CASRPSGTTGELFF. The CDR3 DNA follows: TGCGCCAGCAGGCCGAGCGGAACCACCGGGGAGCTGTTTTTT.

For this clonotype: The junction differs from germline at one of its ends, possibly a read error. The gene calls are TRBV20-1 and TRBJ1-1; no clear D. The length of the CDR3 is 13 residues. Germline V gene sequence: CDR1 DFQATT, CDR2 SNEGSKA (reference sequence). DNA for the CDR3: TGCAGTGCTAGCGGCTACATGAACACTGAGGCTTTCTTT. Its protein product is CSASGYMNTEAFF.